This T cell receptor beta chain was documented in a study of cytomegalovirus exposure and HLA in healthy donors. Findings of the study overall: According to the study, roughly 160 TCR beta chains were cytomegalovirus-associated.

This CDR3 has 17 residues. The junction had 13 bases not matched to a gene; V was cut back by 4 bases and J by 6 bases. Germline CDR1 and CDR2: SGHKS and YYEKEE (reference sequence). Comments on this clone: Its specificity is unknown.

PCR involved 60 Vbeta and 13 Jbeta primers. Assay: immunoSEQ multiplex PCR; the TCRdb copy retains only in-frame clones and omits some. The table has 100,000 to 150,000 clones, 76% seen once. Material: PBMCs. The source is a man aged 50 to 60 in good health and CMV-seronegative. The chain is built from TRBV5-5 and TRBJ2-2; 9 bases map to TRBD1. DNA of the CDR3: TGTGCCAGCAGCCCCCGCCCGACAGGGGGATCCCCCGGGGAGCTGTTTTTT. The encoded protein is CASSPRPTGGSPGELFF.